This TCR beta chain appears in the sequencing data of a study of blood T cells in healthy people across ages. The CDR3 runs 14 residues. Germline V CDR1 and CDR2: MDHEN, SYDVKM. Study-wide points: A conclusive naive versus antigen-experienced comparison was prevented by the unsorted PBMCs.

Sample-barcoded 5' priming and a J-beta primer mix drove a second PCR of about 6 to 12 cycles. From the 5' RACE reads, TCRdb called clonotypes with MiXCR, one entry per CDR3 protein. This table holds 800,000 to 950,000 distinct CDR3 sequences, roughly 50% found once. Concerning this clonotype: Antigen specificity is unknown.

Sequencing was performed on blood. This chain joins TRBV28 and TRBJ2-5, with a weak D call TRBD2 (6 bases). The DNA end lines up better with TRBJ2-7; the J call may be wrong. The TCR was taken from a young man in good health. The CDR3 reads CASRLADVAYEQYF. The CDR3 DNA reads as TGTGCCAGCAGGTTAGCGGACGTGGCCTACGAGCAGTACTTC.